The next 10 T cell receptor beta chains were all read from a single sample in a study of radiotherapy plus CTLA-4 blockade in lung cancer. Clones were sequenced by immunoSEQ multiplex PCR, and TCRdb holds only the in-frame ones, with some missing. The profile shows about 97,000 clones, roughly 79% of them singletons. This specimen was peripheral blood, taken from a patient treated with radiotherapy plus ipilimumab. These receptors were collected from a human donor with non-small cell lung cancer who had a partial response to radiotherapy plus ipilimumab. Some clones in this sample may be carry-over from other donors' samples.

The chain links TRBV6-5 to TRBJ2-7; 7 positions match TRBD1. Germline CDR1 and CDR2: MNHEY and SVGAGI. After removal of 3 bases from V and 3 bases from J, the junction contained 5 bases not matched to a gene. The CDR3 has 14 amino acids. CDR3 coding DNA: TGTGCCAGCAGTTATAGTAACAGGGGCTACGAGCAGTACTTC. Residues: CASSYSNRGYEQYF.

The chain has TRBV6-1 and TRBJ2-7; D not certain. Trimming removed 6 bases at V and 3 bases at J, with 9 bases between. The V gene's germline CDR1 is MNHNS and CDR2 SASEGT. CDR3 size: 12 residues. CDR3 coding DNA: TGTGCCAGCAGCAGCGTCAACTACGAGCAGTACTTC. It specifies CASSSVNYEQYF.

V gene TRBV4-3 combines with J gene TRBJ2-1, with 11 bases matching TRBD1. There are 16 residues in the CDR3. Germline assignment: CDR1 LGHNA and CDR2 YSLEER. The J segment lost 6 bases and the V segment lost 5 bases, leaving 9 bases of the junction unmatched. CDR3 region: CASSTRDRGSPNEQFF. The DNA for the CDR3 is TGCGCCAGCAGCACCCGGGACAGGGGGTCACCCAATGAGCAGTTCTTC.

This clone was counted a few times. V and J are TRBV13 and TRBJ1-1; TRBD1 is a possible D gene (5 bases). CDR1 and CDR2 from the germline V gene are PRHDT and FYEKMQ (reference sequence). The V end lost 2 bases, the J end lost 1 base, and 14 bases lay between the germline ends. The CDR3 contains 16 residues. The CDR3 is CASSLKRQSRNTEAFF. For the CDR3, the DNA is TGTGCCAGCAGCTTAAAACGACAGAGCCGGAACACTGAAGCTTTCTTT. Looking up the rest from reference TRBV13 and TRBJ1-1 gives the full variable domain: AAGVIQSPRHLIKEKRETATLKCYPIPRHDTVYWYQQGPGQDPQFLISFYEKMQSDKGSIPDRFSAQQFSDYHSELNMSSLELGDSALYFCASSLKRQSRNTEAFFGQGTRLTVV.

This chain joins TRBV6-1 and TRBJ2-7, with 10 bases matching TRBD2. The germline V gene encodes CDR1 MNHNS and CDR2 SASEGT. After removal of 8 bases from V and 0 bases from J, the junction contained 1 base not matched to a gene. The CDR3 contains 13 residues. The CDR3 DNA is TGTGCCAGCGTAGCGGGAGGCTCCTACGAGCAGTACTTC. Amino acid sequence: CASVAGGSYEQYF.

This chain links TRBV5-8 with TRBJ1-2; 8 nucleotides align to TRBD1. CDR1 and CDR2 (germline): SGHTS, YDEGEE. Trimming removed 6 bases from V and 4 bases from J; junction bases left unmatched: 8. CDR3 size: 14 residues. The CDR3 loop is CASNPRGPGYGYTF. The CDR3 coding sequence is TGTGCCAGCAACCCCAGGGGGCCAGGCTATGGCTACACCTTC.

The chain carries TRBV4-1 and TRBJ1-6; D possibly corresponds to TRBD1 (5 bases). The CDR3 covers 14 residues. The V gene lost 4 bases and the J gene lost 5 bases, with 9 bases spanning the gap. Germline V CDR1 and CDR2: MGHRA, YSYEKL. DNA for the CDR3: TGCGCCAGCAGCCGACAGTCCAATAATTCACCCCTCCACTTT. It is translated as CASSRQSNNSPLHF.

V usage is TRBV5-1 and J usage is TRBJ1-4; D possibly corresponds to TRBD1 (6 bases). The CDR3 totals 15 residues. The V end was cut by 5 bases, the J end by 3 bases, with 14 bases between. Germline CDR1 and CDR2: SGHRS and YFSETQ. The CDR3 coding sequence is TGCGCCAGCAGTAGGGAGGGGGATGCTAATGAAAAACTGTTTTTT. The encoded protein is CASSREGDANEKLFF.

The chain uses TRBV11-2 and TRBJ1-2; weak D call: TRBD1 (6 bases). V lost 3 bases and J 8 bases, leaving 16 bases between the germline ends. Germline-derived CDR1 and CDR2 are SGHAT and FQNNGV. The CDR3 loop spans 14 amino acids. The CDR3 here is CASSFAGASKGYTF. The CDR3, as DNA: TGTGCCAGCAGCTTCGCAGGGGCTTCTAAAGGCTACACCTTC.

V and J are TRBV28 and TRBJ1-5; D may be TRBD1 (5 bases). V gave up 3 bases and J gave up 4 bases, with 10 bases separating them. Germline CDR1 MDHEN, CDR2 SYDVKM. This CDR3 region has 14 residues. In DNA form, the CDR3 reads TGTGCCAGCAGTTTCTCGGGGGAGAATCAGCCCCAGCATTTT. Its translation is CASSFSGENQPQHF.